The source of this T cell receptor (beta chain) is a study of neurological immune-mediated disorders. Study-level findings and limits: Patients with HTLV-1-associated myelopathy showed the most TCR clonal expansion. Those with multiple sclerosis showed the least, falling below healthy controls.

This clonotype has more than one count but fewer than ten. Its specificity is not known. The CDR3 is 15 residues long. From germline, CDR1 is WSHSY and CDR2 SAAADI. J gave up 10 bases and V 0 bases, and 3 bases lay outside the gene matches. 5'RACE with 10-nucleotide random UMIs generated the cDNA. One entry per CDR3 protein results from TCRdb running MiXCR on the 5' RACE reads. Among around 78,000 distinct CDR3 sequences listed, 17% were seen once. This clonotype originated in a woman aged 40-49 years in good health. What was sequenced was PBMCs. The gene calls are TRBV10-2 and TRBJ1-6, with 10 bases lining up with TRBD1. CDR3 region: CASSESRTGGSPLHF. The CDR3 DNA follows: TGCGCCAGCAGTGAGTCGCGGACAGGGGGATCACCCCTCCACTTT.